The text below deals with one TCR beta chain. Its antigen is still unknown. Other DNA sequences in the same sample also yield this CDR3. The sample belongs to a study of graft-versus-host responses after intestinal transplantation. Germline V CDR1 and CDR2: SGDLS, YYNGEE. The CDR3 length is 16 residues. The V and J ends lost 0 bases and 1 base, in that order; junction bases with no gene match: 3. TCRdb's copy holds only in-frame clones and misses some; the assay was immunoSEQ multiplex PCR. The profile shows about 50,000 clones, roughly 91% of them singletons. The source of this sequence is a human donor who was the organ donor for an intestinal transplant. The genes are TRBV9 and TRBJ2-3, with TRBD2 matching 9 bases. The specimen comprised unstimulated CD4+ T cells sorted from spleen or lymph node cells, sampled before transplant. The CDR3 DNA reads TGTGCCAGCAGCGTAGGGTTAGCGGGGGGCACAGATACGCAGTATTTT. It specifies CASSVGLAGGTDTQYF.